This T cell receptor beta chain was identified in a study of beta chain features in type 1 diabetes. Study-wide points: A moderate, significant TCRB CDR3 shortening appeared in type 1 diabetes across four CD4+ subsets.

The authors reverse transcribed all of the isolated RNA, so sequencing captured expressed TCRB transcripts. Assay: immunoSEQ multiplex PCR; the TCRdb copy retains only in-frame clones and omits some. This sample yields a few hundred thousand clones, of which around 15% are seen a single time; approximately 0.081% belongs to the top ten. A few counts support this clone. Antigen unknown. CDR1 is SGDLS and CDR2 is YYNGEE in the germline V gene. Trimming stripped 0 bases from V and 5 bases from J, with 11 bases between. CDR3 size: 14 residues. This chain joins TRBV9 and TRBJ1-1; D call uncertain. This TCR was sampled from a man aged 25 to 40 with type 1 diabetes. Sequencing used naive CD4+ T cells from blood. CDR3 protein: CASSVALFGTEAFF. CDR3 sequence (DNA): TGTGCCAGCAGCGTAGCCCTTTTCGGGACTGAAGCTTTCTTT. Drawing the rest from reference TRBV9 and TRBJ1-1, the complete variable domain is DSGVTQTPKHLITATGQRVTLRCSPRSGDLSVYWYQQSLDQGLQFLIQYYNGEERAKGNILERFSAQQFPDLHSELNLSSLELGDSALYFCASSVALFGTEAFFGQGTRLTVV.